This record looks at one T cell receptor beta chain sequence and its context. These data originate in a study of blood T cell repertoires in COVID-19. Study-level information: There were acute and convalescent COVID-19 samples, and they came from the United States, Italy and Spain. PBMCs, B-cell-depleted T cells, or T cells provided the cDNA or gDNA that made up the material.

Per germline, CDR1 MGHRA and CDR2 YSYEKL. This CDR3 is built from 17 residues. J was trimmed by 6 bases and V by 0 bases; bases with no gene match: 8. Authors' analysis steps: Using reference gene primer amplification, nucleated cell counts were estimated. Sequencing used immunoSEQ multiplex PCR; TCRdb keeps in-frame clones, though not all of them. V and J calls and clone size come straight from that table; D and trimming were deduced from the DNA. The data hold over 60,000 clones, with approximately 92% observed a single time. The chain links TRBV4-1 to TRBJ2-2; TRBD2 matches 9 bases. The sample consisted of peripheral blood. The TCR was taken from a man aged 80 or over with acute or convalescent COVID-19. Written as DNA, the CDR3 is TGCGCCAGCAGCCAAGAATTGCTAGCGGGGTTTGCCGGGGAGCTGTTTTTT. Residues: CASSQELLAGFAGELFF.